A single T cell receptor beta chain is shown here with its context. The sample is drawn from a study of OX40 agonist ivuxolimab in advanced cancers. Sequenced by immunoSEQ multiplex PCR; TCRdb stores in-frame clones only, minus some. The sample holds around 40,000 clones, 70% to 85% seen once. After removal of 5 bases from V and 7 bases from J, the junction contained 10 bases not matched to a gene. Germline values: CDR1 MNHEY, CDR2 SMNVEV (reference sequence). The CDR3 is made up of 15 amino acids. The input for sequencing was CD4+ or CD8+ T cells sorted from blood, taken in a trial of the OX40 agonist ivuxolimab. This clonotype was sampled from an adult with an advanced solid tumor such as melanoma, head and neck, liver or kidney cancer. The chain links TRBV27 to TRBJ2-7, with TRBD2 identical over 11 bases. The CDR3 sequence is CASSTPTSGESEQYF. CDR3 nucleotide sequence: TGTGCCAGCAGTACCCCGACTAGCGGGGAATCAGAGCAGTACTTC.